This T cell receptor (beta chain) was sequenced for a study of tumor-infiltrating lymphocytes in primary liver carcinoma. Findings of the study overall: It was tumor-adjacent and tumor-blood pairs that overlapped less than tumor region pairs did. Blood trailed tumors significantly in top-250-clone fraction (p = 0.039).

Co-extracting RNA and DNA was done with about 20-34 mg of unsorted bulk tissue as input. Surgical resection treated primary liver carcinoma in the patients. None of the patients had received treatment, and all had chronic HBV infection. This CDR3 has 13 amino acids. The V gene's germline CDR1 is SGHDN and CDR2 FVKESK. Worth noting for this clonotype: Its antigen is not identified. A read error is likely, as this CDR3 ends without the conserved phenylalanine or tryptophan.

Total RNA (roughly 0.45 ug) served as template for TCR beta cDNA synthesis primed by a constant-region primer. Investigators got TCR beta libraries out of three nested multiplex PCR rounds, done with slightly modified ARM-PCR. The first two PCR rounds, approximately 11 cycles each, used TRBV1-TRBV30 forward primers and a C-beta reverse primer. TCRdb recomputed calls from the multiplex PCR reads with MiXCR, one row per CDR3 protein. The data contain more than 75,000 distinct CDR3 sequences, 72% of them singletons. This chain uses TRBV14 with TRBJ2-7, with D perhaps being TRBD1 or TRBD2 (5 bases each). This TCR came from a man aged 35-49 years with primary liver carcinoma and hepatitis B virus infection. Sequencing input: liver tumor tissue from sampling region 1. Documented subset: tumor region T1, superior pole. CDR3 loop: CVSSQGTYYEQYL. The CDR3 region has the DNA TGTGTCAGCAGCCAAGGGACCTACTACGAGCAGTACTTA.